The 14 T cell receptor beta chains reported below all come from one sample, sequenced in a study of T-cell reconstitution after alpha-beta-depleted transplantation in children. This sample's TCRbeta library carried unique molecular identifier barcodes. Using its own MiXCR run on the PCR reads, TCRdb lists one record per CDR3 protein. The repertoire holds 80,000 to 95,000 distinct CDR3 sequences, with about 8% as singletons. The source material was PBMCs from the stem cell graft donor, sampled from the stem cell graft. These receptors all come from a human donor who donated a stem cell graft to a child with congenital amegakaryocytic thrombocytopenia.

A few counts support this clonotype. V gene TRBV5-1 combines with J gene TRBJ1-1; maybe TRBD1 (5 bases). Germline CDR1 reads SGHRS; CDR2 reads YFSETQ. The CDR3 is made up of 13 amino acids. The germline V and J ends were trimmed by 0 bases and 10 bases, with 13 bases remaining between them. The CDR3 coding sequence is TGCGCCAGCAGCTTGGCCTCCGGGGGAGGAGCTTTCTTT. This encodes CASSLASGGGAFF.

The sample holds many counts of this clonotype. J is TRBJ2-1 and V is TRBV20-1; D unclear. The germline gives CDR1 DFQATT, CDR2 SNEGSKA (reference sequence). The length of the CDR3 is 12 residues. The V end lost 6 bases, the J end lost 0 bases, and 6 bases lay between the germline ends. The DNA of the CDR3 is TGCAGTGCGGACGGCTCCTACAATGAGCAGTTCTTC. Translated: CSADGSYNEQFF.

This clonotype was counted many times. V gene TRBV7-2 combines with J gene TRBJ1-2, with D perhaps matching TRBD1 (6 bases). The CDR3 sequence is 15 residues long. Germline CDR1 SGHTA, CDR2 FQGNSA. V was cut by 5 bases and J by 2 bases, with 15 bases left in between. CDR3 residues: CASSDTGTRNYGYTF. As DNA, the CDR3 is TGTGCCAGCAGCGATACCGGGACAAGGAACTATGGCTACACCTTC.

J is TRBJ2-5 and V is TRBV18; tentative D call: TRBD1 (6 bases). CDR3 size: 14 residues. Germline CDR1 is KGHSH and CDR2 is LQKENI. The V end lost 0 bases, the J end lost 5 bases, and 10 bases lay between the germline ends. Here the CDR3 reads CASSPPHRVETQYF. CDR3 nucleotide sequence: TGTGCCAGCTCACCACCCCACAGGGTTGAGACCCAGTACTTC. The full variable domain, completed using reference TRBV18 and TRBJ2-5, is NAGVMQNPRHLVRRRGQEARLRCSPMKGHSHVYWYRQLPEEGLKFMVYLQKENIIDESGMPKERFSAEFPKEGPSILRIQQVVRGDSAAYFCASSPPHRVETQYFGPGTRLLVL.

This clonotype occurred many times. The chain is built from TRBV5-1 and TRBJ1-3, with a weak D call TRBD1 (5 bases). V lost 8 bases, J lost 0 bases, and 15 bases lay in between. Germline lookup yields CDR1 SGHRS and CDR2 YFSETQ. CDR3 length equals 15 residues. The CDR3 loop is CASTRGPDSGNTIYF. The CDR3 bases are TGCGCCAGTACGAGGGGTCCTGACTCTGGAAACACCATATATTTT.

This clonotype has ten or more counts. The J gene is TRBJ1-2, the V gene TRBV20-1; 10 nucleotides match TRBD1. The CDR3 extends over 15 amino acids. The J segment lost 6 bases and the V segment lost 3 bases, leaving 10 bases of the junction unmatched. The germline CDR1 and CDR2 sequences are DFQATT and SNEGSKA (reference sequence). CDR3 loop: CSARGDRGGFDGYTF. The CDR3, as DNA: TGCAGTGCTAGGGGGGACAGGGGTGGTTTCGATGGCTACACCTTC.

This clonotype came up many times. The chain's CDR3 is CASSLSGLNQPQHF. The CDR3 nucleotides read TGCGCCAGCAGCTTGAGTGGCCTGAATCAGCCCCAGCATTTT. The rearrangement uses TRBV5-1 and TRBJ1-5, with D unclear. CDR3 length: 14 amino acids. Germline lookup yields CDR1 SGHRS and CDR2 YFSETQ. With 1 base removed from V and 4 bases from J, the gap between germline ends came to 9 bases.

This clonotype was recorded many times. V is TRBV4-2 and J is TRBJ1-6; D is unresolved. V gave up 0 bases and J gave up 7 bases, with 13 bases separating them. This CDR3 is 16 amino acids long. Germline loops: CDR1 LGHNA, CDR2 YNFKEQ. The CDR3 sequence: CASSQEYGRVNSPLHF. DNA of the CDR3: TGTGCCAGCAGCCAAGAATACGGGAGAGTAAATTCACCCCTCCACTTT.

The table lists this clonotype with a few counts. V gene TRBV10-3 combines with J gene TRBJ1-2, with 7 nucleotides matching TRBD1. The V gene end was trimmed by 5 bases and the J gene end by 2 bases; junction bases not matched to a gene: 11. CDR3 length: 16 amino acids. The germline V gene has CDR1 ENHRY and CDR2 SYGVKD. The CDR3 DNA reads as TGTGCCATCAGTCCCATCTCAGGGGGGCCAAACTATGGCTACACCTTC. The encoded protein is CAISPISGGPNYGYTF.

This clonotype occurred many times. This chain uses TRBV5-1 with TRBJ2-2; D perhaps matches TRBD1 (5 bases). Germline CDR1 reads SGHRS; CDR2 reads YFSETQ. The CDR3 totals 15 residues. The germline V and J ends were trimmed by 4 bases and 5 bases, with 15 bases remaining between them. This CDR3 is CASSLTESETGELFF. The CDR3 DNA sequence: TGCGCCAGCAGCCTGACAGAGTCTGAAACCGGGGAGCTGTTTTTT.

This clonotype was counted ten times or more. The chain uses TRBV6-2 or TRBV6-3 and TRBJ2-6; 9 nucleotides align to TRBD1. V trimming: 6 bases; J trimming: 1 base; junction bases outside the gene matches: 7. The CDR3 extends over 17 amino acids. Germline V lookup: CDR1 MNHEY, CDR2 SVGEGT. This CDR3 is CASRTGQGSSGANVLTF. Written as DNA, the CDR3 is TGTGCCAGCAGGACGGGACAGGGATCTTCTGGGGCCAACGTCCTGACTTTC.

Ten or more counts support this clonotype. The V and J genes are TRBV28 and TRBJ1-6; no firm D call. Germline CDR1 is MDHEN and CDR2 is SYDVKM. The CDR3 extends over 14 amino acids. The V gene lost 2 bases and the J gene lost 9 bases, with 11 bases spanning the gap. CDR3 sequence (DNA): TGTGCCAGCAGTTTAGCCCCGGTTACTTCACCCCTCCACTTT. It is translated as CASSLAPVTSPLHF.

In its sample, this clonotype was seen many times. The rearrangement uses TRBV20-1 and TRBJ1-5; a weak D match, TRBD1 (5 bases). The CDR3 is made up of 17 amino acids. CDR1 is DFQATT and CDR2 is SNEGSKA in the germline V gene (reference sequence). V was cut by 6 bases and J by 2 bases, with 23 bases left in between. The CDR3 DNA sequence: TGCAGTGCCCAAGAAGGGCCCGGCAGGGACGGCAATCAGCCCCAGCATTTT. Amino acid sequence: CSAQEGPGRDGNQPQHF.

This clonotype appeared many times. The V gene is TRBV5-6, the J gene TRBJ2-3, with a possible D match to TRBD1 (5 bases). Germline V lookup: CDR1 SGHDT, CDR2 YYEEEE. There are 11 residues in the CDR3. Trimming stripped 5 bases from V and 9 bases from J, with 10 bases between. CDR3 sequence (DNA): TGTGCCAGCAGTCATGGGGCGACGCAGTATTTT. Translated: CASSHGATQYF. The whole variable domain, filled in from reference TRBV5-6 and TRBJ2-3, reads DAGVTQSPTHLIKTRGQQVTLRCSPKSGHDTVSWYQQALGQGPQFIFQYYEEEERQRGNFPDRFSGHQFPNYSSELNVNALLLGDSALYLCASSHGATQYFGPGTRLTVL.